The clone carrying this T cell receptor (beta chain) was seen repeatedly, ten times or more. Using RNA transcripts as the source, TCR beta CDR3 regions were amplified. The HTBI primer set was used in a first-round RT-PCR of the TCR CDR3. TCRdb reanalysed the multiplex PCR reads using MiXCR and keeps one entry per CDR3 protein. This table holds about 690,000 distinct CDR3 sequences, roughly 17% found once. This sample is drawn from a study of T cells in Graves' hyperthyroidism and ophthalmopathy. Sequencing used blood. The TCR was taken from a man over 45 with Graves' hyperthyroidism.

CDR3 sequence reads: CASSPHGAGNTGELFF. The CDR3 DNA sequence: TGTGCCAGTAGTCCCCATGGTGCGGGGAACACCGGGGAGCTGTTTTTT. The V gene is TRBV19, the J gene TRBJ2-2; D perhaps matches TRBD2 (5 bases). There are 16 residues in the CDR3. The germline V and J ends were trimmed by 5 bases and 1 base, with 14 bases remaining between them. Per germline, CDR1 LNHDA and CDR2 SQIVND (reference sequence).